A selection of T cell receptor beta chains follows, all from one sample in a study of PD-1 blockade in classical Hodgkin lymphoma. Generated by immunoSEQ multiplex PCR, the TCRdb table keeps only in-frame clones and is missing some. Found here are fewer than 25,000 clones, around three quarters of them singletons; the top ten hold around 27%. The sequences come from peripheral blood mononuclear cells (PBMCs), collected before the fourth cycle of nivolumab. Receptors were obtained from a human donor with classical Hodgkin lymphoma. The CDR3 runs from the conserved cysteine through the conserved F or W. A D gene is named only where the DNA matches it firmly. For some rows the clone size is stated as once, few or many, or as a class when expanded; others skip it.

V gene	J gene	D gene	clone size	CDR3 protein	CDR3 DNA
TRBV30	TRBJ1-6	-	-	CAWSEGYSPLHF	TGTGCCTGGAGCGAGGGGTATTCACCCCTCCACTTT
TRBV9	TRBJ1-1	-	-	CATSRGVGSTEAFF	TGTGCCACCAGTCGGGGAGTGGGGTCCACTGAAGCTTTCTTT
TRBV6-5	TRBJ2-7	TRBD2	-	CASSSLWTSYEQYF	TGTGCCAGCAGTTCCCTCTGGACTAGCTACGAGCAGTACTTC
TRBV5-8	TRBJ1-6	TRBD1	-	CASSSWTGGSPLHF	TGTGCCAGCAGCTCTTGGACAGGGGGTTCACCCCTCCACTTT
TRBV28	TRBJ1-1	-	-	CASNPLPARGDTEAFF	TGTGCCAGCAACCCACTGCCAGCCCGGGGGGACACTGAAGCTTTCTTT
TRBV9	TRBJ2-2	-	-	CASSVDSGATGELFF	TGTGCCAGCAGCGTAGATTCAGGGGCTACCGGGGAGCTGTTTTTT
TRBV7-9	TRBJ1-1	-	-	CASSLGGEAFF	TGTGCCAGCAGCTTGGGCGGCGAAGCTTTCTTT
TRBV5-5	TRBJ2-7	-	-	CAGASGLSSYEQYF	TGTGCCGGGGCTTCAGGGTTGAGCTCCTACGAGCAGTACTTC
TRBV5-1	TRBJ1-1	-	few	CASSLGGLRNTEAFF	TGCGCCAGCAGCTTGGGCGGCCTGAGGAACACTGAAGCTTTCTTT
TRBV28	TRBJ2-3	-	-	CASNSDPTDTQYF	TGTGCCAGCAATTCGGACCCCACAGATACGCAGTATTTT
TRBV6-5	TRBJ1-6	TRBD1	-	CASSSGQGNSPLHF	TGTGCCAGCAGTTCTGGACAGGGAAATTCACCCCTCCACTTT
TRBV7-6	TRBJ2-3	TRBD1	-	CASSFEGAHFDTQYF	TGTGCCAGCAGCTTTGAGGGGGCCCATTTCGATACGCAGTATTTT
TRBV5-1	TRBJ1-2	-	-	CASSFGTGYGYTF	TGCGCCAGCAGCTTTGGTACAGGGTATGGCTACACCTTC
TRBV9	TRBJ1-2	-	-	CASSARFADSKYGYTF	TGTGCCAGCAGCGCCAGGTTCGCGGACAGCAAGTATGGCTACACCTTC
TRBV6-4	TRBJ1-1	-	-	CASSYSWTTEAFF	TGTGCCAGCAGTTACTCCTGGACAACTGAAGCTTTCTTT
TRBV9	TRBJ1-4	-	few	CASSPNWGNNEKLFF	TGTGCCAGCAGCCCAAACTGGGGGAATAATGAAAAACTGTTTTTT
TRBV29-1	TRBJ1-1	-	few	CSGERGGNTEAFF	TGCAGCGGTGAAAGAGGAGGGAACACTGAAGCTTTCTTT
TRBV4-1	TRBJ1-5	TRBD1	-	CASSQRQGLNQPQHF	TGCGCCAGCAGCCAGCGACAGGGCTTAAATCAGCCCCAGCATTTT
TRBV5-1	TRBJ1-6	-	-	CASSLEYGRPPLHF	TGCGCCAGCAGCTTGGAATACGGTCGGCCACCCCTCCACTTT
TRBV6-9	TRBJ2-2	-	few	CASSASPSTGELFF	TGTGCCAGCAGTGCTAGCCCCTCCACCGGGGAGCTGTTTTTT
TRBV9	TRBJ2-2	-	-	CASGSLANTGELFF	TGTGCAAGCGGGTCTCTAGCGAACACCGGGGAGCTGTTTTTT
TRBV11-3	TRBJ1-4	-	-	CASSHGRPTNEKLFF	TGTGCCAGCAGCCACGGGAGGCCAACTAATGAAAAACTGTTTTTT
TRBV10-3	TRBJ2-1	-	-	CAISESGGYNEQFF	TGTGCCATCAGTGAGTCGGGCGGGTACAATGAGCAGTTCTTC
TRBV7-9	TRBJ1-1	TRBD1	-	CASSSPGGQGITEAFF	TGTGCCAGCAGCTCCCCGGGGGGACAGGGAATCACTGAAGCTTTCTTT
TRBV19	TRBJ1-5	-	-	CASSNPRFGLGYAQPQHF	TGTGCCAGTAGCAACCCGCGGTTTGGGCTAGGGTACGCTCAGCCCCAGCATTTT
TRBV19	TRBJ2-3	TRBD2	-	CASSIGGGSTDTQYF	TGTGCCAGTAGTATAGGCGGGGGGAGCACAGATACGCAGTATTTT
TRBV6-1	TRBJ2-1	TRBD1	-	CASRRTGKYNEQFF	TGTGCCAGCAGGCGGACAGGGAAATACAATGAGCAGTTCTTC
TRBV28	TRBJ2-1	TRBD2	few	CASSPSGAGAHNEQFF	TGTGCCAGCAGCCCTAGCGGAGCGGGGGCCCACAATGAGCAGTTCTTC
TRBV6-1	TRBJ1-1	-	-	CASSLHMNTEAFF	TGTGCCAGCAGCCTACATATGAACACTGAAGCTTTCTTT
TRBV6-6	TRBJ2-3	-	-	CASSYARVTQYF	TGTGCCAGCAGTTACGCCAGGGTTACGCAGTATTTT
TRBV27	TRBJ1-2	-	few	CASSTNRDDYGYTF	TGTGCCAGCAGCACCAACAGGGACGACTATGGCTACACCTTC
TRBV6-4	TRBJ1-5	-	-	CASSPNYSNQPQHF	TGTGCCAGCAGTCCTAATTATAGCAATCAGCCCCAGCATTTT
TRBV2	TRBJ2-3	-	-	CASSAASRDTQYF	TGTGCCAGCAGTGCCGCCTCCCGAGATACGCAGTATTTT
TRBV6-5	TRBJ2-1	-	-	CASSYSPDSGYEQFF	TGTGCCAGCAGTTACTCCCCCGACAGCGGCTATGAGCAGTTCTTC
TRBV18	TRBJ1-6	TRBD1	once	CASSPPGQGIFSPLHF	TGTGCCAGCTCCCCCCCCGGACAGGGCATTTTTTCACCCCTCCACTTT
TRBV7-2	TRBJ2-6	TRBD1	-	CASSVGQPVGANVLTF	TGTGCCAGCAGCGTGGGACAGCCCGTCGGGGCCAACGTCCTGACTTTC
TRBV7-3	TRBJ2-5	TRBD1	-	CASSADRGETQYF	TGTGCCAGCAGCGCGGACAGGGGAGAGACCCAGTACTTC
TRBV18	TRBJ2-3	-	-	CASSPSGVTDTQYF	TGTGCCAGCTCACCTTCAGGGGTCACAGATACGCAGTATTTT
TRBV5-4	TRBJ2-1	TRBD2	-	CASRIGGGYNEQFF	TGTGCCAGCAGAATTGGCGGGGGTTACAATGAGCAGTTCTTC
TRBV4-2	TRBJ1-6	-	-	CASSQTLTRGWESPLHF	TGTGCCAGCAGCCAAACCCTAACCAGGGGCTGGGAATCACCCCTCCACTTT
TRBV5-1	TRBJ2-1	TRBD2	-	CASSLRGPYGVSGGTYNEQFF	TGCGCCAGCAGCTTGAGGGGCCCTTATGGTGTGAGCGGGGGTACCTACAATGAGCAGTTCTTC
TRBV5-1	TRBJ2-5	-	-	CASTKQAIQETQYF	TGCGCCAGCACTAAACAGGCGATCCAAGAGACCCAGTACTTC